This T cell receptor (beta chain) derives from a study of T-cell reconstitution after alpha-beta-depleted transplantation in children. Study results and limitations: Diversity of TCRbeta at day 60 was high in some patients, arising from surviving recipient T cells and thymic progenitors. Diversity and T-cell counts at one year after transplant derived mostly from new T cells.

This clonotype was recorded at least ten times. Its antigen is still unknown. During its preparation, the TCRbeta library received unique molecular identifiers. TCRdb reprocessed the PCR reads via MiXCR and lists one record per CDR3 protein. This table has approximately 980,000 distinct CDR3 sequences, under 30% appearing once. This specimen consisted of PBMCs, mostly from graft donor cells, obtained 360 days after TCRalphabeta/CD19-depleted stem cell transplant. This sequence was found in a boy under two years old who had a stem cell transplant for SCID, so the T cells may come from the graft donor.

CDR3 in amino acids: CASSLMTGSTYEQYF. The CDR3 DNA follows: TGTGCCAGCAGCTTAATGACAGGCTCCACCTACGAGCAGTACTTC. V is TRBV7-9 and J is TRBJ2-7; tentative D call: TRBD1 (6 bases). Germline V lookup: CDR1 SEHNR, CDR2 FQNEAQ (reference sequence). Between the trimmed V and J ends, which lost 2 bases and 2 bases, there was a span of 13 bases. CDR3 length equals 15 residues.